The clone carrying this T cell receptor (beta chain) was seen a few times. Its antigen is not identified. Other DNA sequences within the sample encode an identical CDR3. Some clones are missing from TCRdb's copy, which holds only in-frame ones; the method was immunoSEQ multiplex PCR. In the table there are around 70,000 clones, approximately 84% of which are singletons. This entry comes from a study of T cells in localized non-small cell lung cancer. Points from the study as a whole: In adjacent lung appeared a median 57 of the top 100 tumor clones. Sequence data derive from only one tumor region, so heterogeneity remains possible. The highest T cell clonality was in uninvolved adjacent lung, above tumor. Increased T cell density in blood showed an association with longer overall survival.

The source material was peripheral blood, sampled before any cancer treatment. The sequence was obtained from a female donor over 55 with stage I lung adenocarcinoma.

The CDR3 loop is CASSVRDGTEAFF. The CDR3 coding sequence is TGTGCCAGCAGCGTTAGGGACGGCACTGAAGCTTTCTTT. The chain has TRBV9 and TRBJ1-1; D is possibly TRBD1 (5 bases). The CDR3 is made up of 13 amino acids. Per the germline V gene, CDR1 is SGDLS and CDR2 is YYNGEE. Trimming cost V 2 bases and J 4 bases, with 9 bases left between them.